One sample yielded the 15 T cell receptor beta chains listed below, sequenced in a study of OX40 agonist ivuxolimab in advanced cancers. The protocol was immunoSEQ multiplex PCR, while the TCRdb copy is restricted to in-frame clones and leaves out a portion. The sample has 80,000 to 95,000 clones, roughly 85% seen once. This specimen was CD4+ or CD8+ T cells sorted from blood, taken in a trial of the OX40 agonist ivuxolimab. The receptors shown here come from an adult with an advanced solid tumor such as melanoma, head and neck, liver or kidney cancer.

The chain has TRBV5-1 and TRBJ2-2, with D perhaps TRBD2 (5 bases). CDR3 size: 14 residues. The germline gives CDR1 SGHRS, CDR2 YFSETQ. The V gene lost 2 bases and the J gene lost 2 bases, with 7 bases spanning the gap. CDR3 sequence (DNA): TGCGCCAGCAGCTTTGGGAGCAACACCGGGGAGCTGTTTTTT. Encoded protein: CASSFGSNTGELFF.

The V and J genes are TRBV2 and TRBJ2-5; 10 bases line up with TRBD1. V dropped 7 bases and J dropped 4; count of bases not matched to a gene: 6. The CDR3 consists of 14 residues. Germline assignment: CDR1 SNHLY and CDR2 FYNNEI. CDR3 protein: CASNGQGGGETQYF. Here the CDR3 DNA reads TGTGCCAGCAACGGACAGGGGGGAGGAGAGACCCAGTACTTC.

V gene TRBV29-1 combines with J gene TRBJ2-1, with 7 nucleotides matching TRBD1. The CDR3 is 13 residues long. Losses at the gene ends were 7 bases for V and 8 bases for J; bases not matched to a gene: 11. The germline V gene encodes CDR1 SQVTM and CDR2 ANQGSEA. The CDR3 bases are TGCAGCGGATATGCGACAGGGTGGGATGAGCAGTTCTTC. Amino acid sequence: CSGYATGWDEQFF.

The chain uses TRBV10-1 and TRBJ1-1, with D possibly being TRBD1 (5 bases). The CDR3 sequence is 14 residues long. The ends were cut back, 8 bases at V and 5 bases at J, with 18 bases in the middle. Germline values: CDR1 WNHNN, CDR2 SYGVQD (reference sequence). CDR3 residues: CASRRCQGWTEAFF. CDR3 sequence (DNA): TGCGCCAGCCGTCGCTGTCAGGGTTGGACTGAAGCTTTCTTT.

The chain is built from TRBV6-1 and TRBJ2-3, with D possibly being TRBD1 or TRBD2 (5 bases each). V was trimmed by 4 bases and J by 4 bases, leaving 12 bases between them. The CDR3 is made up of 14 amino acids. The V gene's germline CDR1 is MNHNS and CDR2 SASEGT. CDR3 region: CASSASQGPDTQYF. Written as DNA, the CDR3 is TGTGCCAGCAGTGCAAGTCAGGGACCAGATACGCAGTATTTT.

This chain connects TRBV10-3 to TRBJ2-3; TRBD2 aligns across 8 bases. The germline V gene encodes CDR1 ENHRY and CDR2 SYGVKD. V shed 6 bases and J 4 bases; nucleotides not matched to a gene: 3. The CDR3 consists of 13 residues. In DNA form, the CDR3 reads TGTGCCATCAGCCTCGGGGGGGCAGATACGCAGTATTTT. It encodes CAISLGGADTQYF.

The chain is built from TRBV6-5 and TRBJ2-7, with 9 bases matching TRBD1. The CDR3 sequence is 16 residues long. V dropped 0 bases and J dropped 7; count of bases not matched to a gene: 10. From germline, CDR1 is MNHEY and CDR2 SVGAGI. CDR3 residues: CASSYSPGQGLGEQYF. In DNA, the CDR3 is TGTGCCAGCAGTTACTCACCGGGACAGGGCCTGGGTGAGCAGTACTTC.

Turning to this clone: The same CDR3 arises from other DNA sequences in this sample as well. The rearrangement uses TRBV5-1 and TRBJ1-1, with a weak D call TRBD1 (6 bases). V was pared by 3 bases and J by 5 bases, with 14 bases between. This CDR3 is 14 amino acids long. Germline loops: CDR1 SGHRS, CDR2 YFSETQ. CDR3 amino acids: CASSSQGGGTEAFF. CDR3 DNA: TGCGCCAGCAGCTCACAGGGAGGGGGTACTGAAGCTTTCTTT.

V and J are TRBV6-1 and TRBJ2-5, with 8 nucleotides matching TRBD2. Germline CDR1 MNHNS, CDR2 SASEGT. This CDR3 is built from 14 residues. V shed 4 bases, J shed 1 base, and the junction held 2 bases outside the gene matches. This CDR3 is CASSVGGAQETQYF. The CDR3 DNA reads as TGTGCCAGCAGTGTCGGGGGGGCCCAAGAGACCCAGTACTTC.

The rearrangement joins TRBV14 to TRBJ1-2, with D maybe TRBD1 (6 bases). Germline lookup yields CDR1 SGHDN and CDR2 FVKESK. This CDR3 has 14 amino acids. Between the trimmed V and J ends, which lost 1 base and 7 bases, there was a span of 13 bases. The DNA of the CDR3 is TGTGCCAGCAGCCAAGGGACAGCGGCCTGTGGCTACACCTTC. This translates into CASSQGTAACGYTF.

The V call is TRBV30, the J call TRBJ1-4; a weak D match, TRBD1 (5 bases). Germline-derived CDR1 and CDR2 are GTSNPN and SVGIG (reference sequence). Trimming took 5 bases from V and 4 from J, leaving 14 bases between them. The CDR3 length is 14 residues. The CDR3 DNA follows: TGTGCCTGGGGGGCCGGGGGATTTAATGAAAAACTGTTTTTT. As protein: CAWGAGGFNEKLFF.

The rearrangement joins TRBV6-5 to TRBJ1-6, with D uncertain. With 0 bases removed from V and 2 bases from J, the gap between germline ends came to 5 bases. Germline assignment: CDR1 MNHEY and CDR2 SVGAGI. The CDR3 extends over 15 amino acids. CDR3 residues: CASSYSRPYNSPLHF. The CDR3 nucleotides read TGTGCCAGCAGTTACTCGAGGCCCTATAATTCACCCCTCCACTTT.

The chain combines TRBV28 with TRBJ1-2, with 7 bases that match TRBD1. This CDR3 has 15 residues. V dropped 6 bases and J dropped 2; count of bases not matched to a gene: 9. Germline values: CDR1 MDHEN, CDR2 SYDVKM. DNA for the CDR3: TGTGCCAGCAGAGGAGATATGGGACAGAACTATGGCTACACCTTC. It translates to CASRGDMGQNYGYTF.

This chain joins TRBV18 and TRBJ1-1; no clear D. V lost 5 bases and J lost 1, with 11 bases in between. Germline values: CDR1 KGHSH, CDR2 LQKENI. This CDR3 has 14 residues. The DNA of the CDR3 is TGTGCCAGCTCAGTAGTGGAGTCGAACACTGAAGCTTTCTTT. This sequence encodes CASSVVESNTEAFF. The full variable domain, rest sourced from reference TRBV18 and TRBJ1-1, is NAGVMQNPRHLVRRRGQEARLRCSPMKGHSHVYWYRQLPEEGLKFMVYLQKENIIDESGMPKERFSAEFPKEGPSILRIQQVVRGDSAAYFCASSVVESNTEAFFGQGTRLTVV.

CDR3 sequence: CASKVRDREYF. For the CDR3, the DNA is TGTGCCAGCAAAGTCCGGGACAGGGAGTACTTC. The V and J genes are TRBV5-5 and TRBJ2-7; 9 nucleotides line up with TRBD1. This CDR3 has 11 residues. The J segment lost 11 bases and the V segment lost 6 bases, leaving 6 bases of the junction unmatched. CDR1 is SGHKS and CDR2 is YYEKEE in the germline V gene (reference sequence). Together with reference TRBV5-5 and TRBJ2-7, the CDR3 gives the full variable domain: DAGVTQSPTHLIKTRGQQVTLRCSPISGHKSVSWYQQVLGQGPQFIFQYYEKEERGRGNFPDRFSARQFPNYSSELNVNALLLGDSALYLCASKVRDREYFGPGTRLTVT.